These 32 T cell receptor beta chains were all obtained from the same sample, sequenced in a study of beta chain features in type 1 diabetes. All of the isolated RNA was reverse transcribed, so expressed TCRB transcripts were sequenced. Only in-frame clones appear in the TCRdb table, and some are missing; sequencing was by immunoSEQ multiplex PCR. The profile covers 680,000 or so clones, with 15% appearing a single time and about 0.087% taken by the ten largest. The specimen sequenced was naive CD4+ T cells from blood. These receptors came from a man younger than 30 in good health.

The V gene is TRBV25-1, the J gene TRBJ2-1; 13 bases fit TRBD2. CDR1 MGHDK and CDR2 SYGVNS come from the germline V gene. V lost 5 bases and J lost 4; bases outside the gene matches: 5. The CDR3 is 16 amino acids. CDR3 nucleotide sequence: TGTGCCAGCAGTAGCTCGGGACTAGCGGGATACAATGAGCAGTTCTTC. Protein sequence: CASSSSGLAGYNEQFF.

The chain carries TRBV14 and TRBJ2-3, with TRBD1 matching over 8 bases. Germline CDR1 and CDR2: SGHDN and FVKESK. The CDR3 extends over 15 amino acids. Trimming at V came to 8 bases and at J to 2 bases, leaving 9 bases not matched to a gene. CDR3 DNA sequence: TGTGCCAGCGGGGCGAGGACAGGGTTCACAGATACGCAGTATTTT. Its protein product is CASGARTGFTDTQYF.

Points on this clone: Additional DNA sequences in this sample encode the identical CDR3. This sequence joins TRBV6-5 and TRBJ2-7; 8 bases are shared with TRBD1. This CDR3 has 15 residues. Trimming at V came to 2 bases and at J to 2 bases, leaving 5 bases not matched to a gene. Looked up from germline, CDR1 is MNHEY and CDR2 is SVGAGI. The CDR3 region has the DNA TGTGCCAGCAGTTACACTGGGACAGGAACCTACGAGCAGTACTTC. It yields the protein CASSYTGTGTYEQYF.

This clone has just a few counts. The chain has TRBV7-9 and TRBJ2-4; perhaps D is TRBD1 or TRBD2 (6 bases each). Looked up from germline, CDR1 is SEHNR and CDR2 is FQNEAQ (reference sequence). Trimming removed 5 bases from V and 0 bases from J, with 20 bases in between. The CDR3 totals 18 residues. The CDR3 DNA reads TGTGCCAGCAGCCCCAGGACAGAAGGAGGGGTAGCCAAAAACATTCAGTACTTC. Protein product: CASSPRTEGGVAKNIQYF.

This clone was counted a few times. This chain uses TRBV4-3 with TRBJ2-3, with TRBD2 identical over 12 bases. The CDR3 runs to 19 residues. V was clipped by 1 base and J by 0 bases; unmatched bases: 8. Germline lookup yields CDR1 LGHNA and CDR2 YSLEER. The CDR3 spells CASSQGATSGSSSTDTQYF. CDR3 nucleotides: TGCGCCAGCAGCCAAGGGGCGACTAGCGGGAGCTCCAGCACAGATACGCAGTATTTT.

The CDR3 here is CASSQDVGTWILNYGYTF. DNA of the CDR3: TGTGCCAGCAGCCAAGATGTGGGGACATGGATACTTAACTATGGCTACACCTTC. The rearrangement uses TRBV14 and TRBJ1-2, with D possibly being TRBD1 (6 bases). CDR1 is SGHDN, CDR2 FVKESK, per germline. This CDR3 has 18 residues. Between the trimmed V and J ends, which lost 0 bases and 1 base, there was a span of 18 bases.

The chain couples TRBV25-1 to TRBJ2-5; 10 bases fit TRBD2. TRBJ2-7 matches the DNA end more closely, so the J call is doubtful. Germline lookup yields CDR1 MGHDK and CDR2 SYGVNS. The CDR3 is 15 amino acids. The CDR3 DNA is TGTGCCAGCCGGCTGTCTAGCGGGAGCCCCTACGAGCAGTACTTC. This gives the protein CASRLSSGSPYEQYF.

The DNA of the CDR3 is TGTGCCAGTCGAACAGGGGGAAACATTCAGTACTTC. Encoded protein: CASRTGGNIQYF. The V gene is TRBV19, the J gene TRBJ2-4, with 8 bases lining up with TRBD1. The CDR3 has 12 amino acids. J lost 6 bases, V lost 8 bases, and 3 bases had no gene match. From germline, CDR1 is LNHDA and CDR2 SQIVND (reference sequence).

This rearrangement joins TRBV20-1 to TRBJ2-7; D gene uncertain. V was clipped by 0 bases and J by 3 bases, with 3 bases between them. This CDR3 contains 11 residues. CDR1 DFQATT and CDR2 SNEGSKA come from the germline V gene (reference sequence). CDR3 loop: CSARDHYEQYF. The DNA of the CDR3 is TGCAGTGCTAGAGATCACTACGAGCAGTACTTC.

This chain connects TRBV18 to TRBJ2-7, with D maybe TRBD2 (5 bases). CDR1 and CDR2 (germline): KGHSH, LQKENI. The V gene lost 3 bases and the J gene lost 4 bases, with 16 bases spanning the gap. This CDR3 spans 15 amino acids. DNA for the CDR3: TGTGCCAGCTCACCGGGCAGACCTAGCCTTTACGAGCAGTACTTC. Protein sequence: CASSPGRPSLYEQYF.

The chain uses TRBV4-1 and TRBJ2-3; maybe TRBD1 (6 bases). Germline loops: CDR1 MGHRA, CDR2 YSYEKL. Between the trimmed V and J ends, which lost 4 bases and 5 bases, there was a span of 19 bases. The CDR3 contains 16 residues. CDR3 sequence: CASSPDRGWGQDTQYF. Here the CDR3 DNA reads TGCGCCAGCAGCCCGGACAGAGGATGGGGACAAGATACGCAGTATTTT.

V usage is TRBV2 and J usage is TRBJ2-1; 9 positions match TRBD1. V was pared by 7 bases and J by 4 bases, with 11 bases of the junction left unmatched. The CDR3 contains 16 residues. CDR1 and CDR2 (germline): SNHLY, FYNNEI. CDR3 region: CASTSVGTGKYNEQFF. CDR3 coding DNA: TGTGCCAGCACCTCGGTAGGGACAGGGAAGTACAATGAGCAGTTCTTC.

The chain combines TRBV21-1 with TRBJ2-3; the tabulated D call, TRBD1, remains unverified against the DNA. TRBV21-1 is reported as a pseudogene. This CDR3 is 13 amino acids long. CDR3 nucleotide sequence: TGTGCCAGCAAGGGGGCCCCCACAGATACGCAGTATTTT. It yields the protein CASKGAPTDTQYF.

CDR3 DNA sequence: TGCACCCCTTCGGGGAATGAGCAGTTCTTC. Protein sequence: CTPSGNEQFF. J is TRBJ2-1 and V is TRBV20-1; perhaps TRBD2 as D (5 bases). This CDR3 has 10 residues. Germline V lookup: CDR1 DFQATT, CDR2 SNEGSKA (reference sequence).

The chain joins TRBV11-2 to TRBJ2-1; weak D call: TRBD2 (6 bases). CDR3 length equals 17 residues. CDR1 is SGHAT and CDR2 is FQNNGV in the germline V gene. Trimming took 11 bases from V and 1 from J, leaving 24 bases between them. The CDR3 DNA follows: TGTGCCTCCGCCCGGAGCGGGCTCGGCCGGTCCTACAATGAGCAGTTCTTC. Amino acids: CASARSGLGRSYNEQFF.

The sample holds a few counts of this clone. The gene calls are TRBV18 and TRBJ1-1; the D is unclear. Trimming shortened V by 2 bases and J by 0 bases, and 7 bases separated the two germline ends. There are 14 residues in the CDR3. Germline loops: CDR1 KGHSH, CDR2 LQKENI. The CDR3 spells CASSPTDLNTEAFF. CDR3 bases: TGTGCCAGCTCACCAACAGACCTGAACACTGAAGCTTTCTTT.

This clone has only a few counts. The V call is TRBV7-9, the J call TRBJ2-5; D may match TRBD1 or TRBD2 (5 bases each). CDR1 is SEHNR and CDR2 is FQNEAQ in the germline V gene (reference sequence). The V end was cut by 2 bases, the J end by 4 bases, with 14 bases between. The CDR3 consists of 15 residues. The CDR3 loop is CASSLTLRGRETQYF. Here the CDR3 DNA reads TGTGCCAGCAGCTTAACCCTCCGGGGACGAGAGACCCAGTACTTC.

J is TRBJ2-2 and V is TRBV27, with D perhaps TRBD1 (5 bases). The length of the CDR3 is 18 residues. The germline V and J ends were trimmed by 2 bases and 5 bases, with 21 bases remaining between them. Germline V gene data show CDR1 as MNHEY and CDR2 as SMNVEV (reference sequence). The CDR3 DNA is TGTGCCAGCAGTTTAATCTGGGGCAGGGTAGGAAAAACCGGGGAGCTGTTTTTT. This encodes CASSLIWGRVGKTGELFF.

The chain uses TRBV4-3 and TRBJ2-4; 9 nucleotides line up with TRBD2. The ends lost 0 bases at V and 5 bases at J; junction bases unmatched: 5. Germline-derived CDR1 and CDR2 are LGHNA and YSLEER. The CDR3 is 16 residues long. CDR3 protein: CASSQERGGWENIQYF. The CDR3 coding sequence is TGCGCCAGCAGCCAAGAGCGGGGGGGCTGGGAAAACATTCAGTACTTC.

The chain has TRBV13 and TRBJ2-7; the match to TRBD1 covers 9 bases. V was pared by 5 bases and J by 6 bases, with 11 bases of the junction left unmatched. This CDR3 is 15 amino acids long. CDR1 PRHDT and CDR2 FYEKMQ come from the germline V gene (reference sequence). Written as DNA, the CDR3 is TGTGCCAGCAGCCCTACCGGGACAGGGAGAGGCGAGCAGTACTTC. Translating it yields CASSPTGTGRGEQYF.

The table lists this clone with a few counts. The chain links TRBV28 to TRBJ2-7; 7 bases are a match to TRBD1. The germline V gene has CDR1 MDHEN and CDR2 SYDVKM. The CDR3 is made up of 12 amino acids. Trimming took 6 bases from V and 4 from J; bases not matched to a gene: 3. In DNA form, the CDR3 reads TGTGCCAGCAGGGGACAGCAGTACGAGCAGTACTTC. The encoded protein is CASRGQQYEQYF.

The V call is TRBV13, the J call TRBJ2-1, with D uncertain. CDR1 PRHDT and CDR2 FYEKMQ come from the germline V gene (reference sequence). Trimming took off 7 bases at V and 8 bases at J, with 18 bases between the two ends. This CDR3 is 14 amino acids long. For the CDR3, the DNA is TGTGCCAGCAATCTCTGGTACAGCCGGGATGAGCAGTTCTTC. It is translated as CASNLWYSRDEQFF. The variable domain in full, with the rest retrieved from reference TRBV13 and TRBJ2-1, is AAGVIQSPRHLIKEKRETATLKCYPIPRHDTVYWYQQGPGQDPQFLISFYEKMQSDKGSIPDRFSAQQFSDYHSELNMSSLELGDSALYFCASNLWYSRDEQFFGPGTRLTVL.

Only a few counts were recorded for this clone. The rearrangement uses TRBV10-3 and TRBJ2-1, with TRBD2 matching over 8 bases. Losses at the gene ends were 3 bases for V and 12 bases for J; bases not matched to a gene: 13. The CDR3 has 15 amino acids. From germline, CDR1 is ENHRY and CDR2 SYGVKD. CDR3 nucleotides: TGTGCCATCAGTGAAAATCCAGCGGGAGTCAGTGTGCAGTTCTTC. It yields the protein CAISENPAGVSVQFF.

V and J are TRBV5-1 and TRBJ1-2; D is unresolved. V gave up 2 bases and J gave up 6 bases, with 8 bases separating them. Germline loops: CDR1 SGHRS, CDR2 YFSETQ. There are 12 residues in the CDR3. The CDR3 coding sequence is TGCGCCAGCAGCTTCAGTGAGAATGGCTACACCTTC. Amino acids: CASSFSENGYTF.

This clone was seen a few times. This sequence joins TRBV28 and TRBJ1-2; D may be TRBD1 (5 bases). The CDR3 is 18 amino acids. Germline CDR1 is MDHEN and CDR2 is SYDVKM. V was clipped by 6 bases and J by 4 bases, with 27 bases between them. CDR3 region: CASSLGASAGRMSYGYTF. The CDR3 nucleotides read TGTGCCAGCAGCCTAGGTGCTTCAGCAGGGAGAATGTCCTATGGCTACACCTTC.

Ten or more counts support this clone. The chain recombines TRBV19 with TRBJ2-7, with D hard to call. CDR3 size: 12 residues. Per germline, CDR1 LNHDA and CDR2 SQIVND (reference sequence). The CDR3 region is CGQQLSSYEQYF. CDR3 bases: TGTGGGCAGCAATTGTCTTCCTACGAGCAGTACTTC.

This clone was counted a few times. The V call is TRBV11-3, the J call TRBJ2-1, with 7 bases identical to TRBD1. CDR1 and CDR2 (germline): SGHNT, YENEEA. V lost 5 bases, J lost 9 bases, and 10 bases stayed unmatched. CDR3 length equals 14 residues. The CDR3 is CASSRSGTEFEQFF. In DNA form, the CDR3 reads TGTGCCAGCAGCAGATCCGGGACAGAGTTTGAGCAGTTCTTC. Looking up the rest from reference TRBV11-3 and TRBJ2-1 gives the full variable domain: EAGVVQSPRYKIIEKKQPVAFWCNPISGHNTLYWYLQNLGQGPELLIRYENEEAVDDSQLPKDRFSAERLKGVDSTLKIQPAELGDSAVYLCASSRSGTEFEQFFGPGTRLTVL.

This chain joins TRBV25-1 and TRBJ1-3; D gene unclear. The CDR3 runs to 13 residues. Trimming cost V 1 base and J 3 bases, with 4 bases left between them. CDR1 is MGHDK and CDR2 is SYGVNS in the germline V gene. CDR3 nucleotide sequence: TGTGCCAGCAGTGAATTTTATGGAAACACCATATATTTT. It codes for CASSEFYGNTIYF.

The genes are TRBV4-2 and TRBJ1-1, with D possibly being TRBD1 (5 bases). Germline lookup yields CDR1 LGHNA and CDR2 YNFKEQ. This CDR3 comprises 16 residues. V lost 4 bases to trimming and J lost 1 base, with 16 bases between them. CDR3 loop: CASSRLQGFGNTEAFF. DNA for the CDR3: TGTGCCAGCAGCCGACTCCAGGGATTCGGGAACACTGAAGCTTTCTTT.

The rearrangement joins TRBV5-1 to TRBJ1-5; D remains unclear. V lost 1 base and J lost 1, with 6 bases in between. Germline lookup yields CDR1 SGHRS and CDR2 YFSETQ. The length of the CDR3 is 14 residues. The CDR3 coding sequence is TGCGCCAGCAGCTTGTTCGGAAGCAATCAGCCCCAGCATTTT. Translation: CASSLFGSNQPQHF. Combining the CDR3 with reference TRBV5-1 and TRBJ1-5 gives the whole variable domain KAGVTQTPRYLIKTRGQQVTLSCSPISGHRSVSWYQQTPGQGLQFLFEYFSETQRNKGNFPGRFSGRQFSNSRSEMNVSTLELGDSALYLCASSLFGSNQPQHFGDGTRLSIL.

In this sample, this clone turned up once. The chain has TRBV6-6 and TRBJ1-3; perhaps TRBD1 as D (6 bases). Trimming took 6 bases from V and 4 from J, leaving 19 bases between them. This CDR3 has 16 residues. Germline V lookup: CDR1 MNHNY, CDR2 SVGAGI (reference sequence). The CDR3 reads CASSFGGRGPGNTIYF. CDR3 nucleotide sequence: TGTGCCAGCAGCTTCGGGGGCAGGGGACCCGGAAACACCATATATTTT.

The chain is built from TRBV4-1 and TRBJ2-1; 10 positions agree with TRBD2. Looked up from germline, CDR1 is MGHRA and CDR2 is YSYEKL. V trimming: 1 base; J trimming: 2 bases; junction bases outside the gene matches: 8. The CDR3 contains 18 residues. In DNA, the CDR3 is TGCGCCAGCAGCCAAGGGGCTAGCGGGAGTTTGACCTACAATGAGCAGTTCTTC. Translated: CASSQGASGSLTYNEQFF.